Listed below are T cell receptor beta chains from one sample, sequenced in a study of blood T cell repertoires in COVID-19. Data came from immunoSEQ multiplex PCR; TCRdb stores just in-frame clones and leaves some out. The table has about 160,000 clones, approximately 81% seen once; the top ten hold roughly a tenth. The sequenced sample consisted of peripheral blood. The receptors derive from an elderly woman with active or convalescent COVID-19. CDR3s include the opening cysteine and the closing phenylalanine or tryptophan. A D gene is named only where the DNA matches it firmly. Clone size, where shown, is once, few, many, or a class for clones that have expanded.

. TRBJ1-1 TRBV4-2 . CASSQAELGQIEAFF TGTGCCAGCAGCCAGGCCGAACTTGGACAGATAGAAGCTTTCTTT
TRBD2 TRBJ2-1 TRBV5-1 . CASSIGTTDNEQFF TGCGCCAGCAGCATCGGGACTACCGACAATGAGCAGTTCTTC
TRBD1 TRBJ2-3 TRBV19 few CASSMSGQGGTDTQYF TGTGCCAGTAGTATGTCGGGACAGGGAGGGACAGATACGCAGTATTTT
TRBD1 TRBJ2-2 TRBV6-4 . CASSLDRATGELFF TGTGCCAGCAGTTTGGACAGGGCCACCGGGGAGCTGTTTTTT
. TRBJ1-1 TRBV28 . CASSPPPRGSTEAFF TGTGCCAGCAGTCCCCCACCCAGGGGAAGTACTGAAGCTTTCTTT
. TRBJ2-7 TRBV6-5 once CASSPRNGLHEQYF TGTGCCAGCAGTCCGAGGAATGGTCTGCACGAGCAGTACTTC
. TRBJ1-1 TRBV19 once CASSIRQAMNTEAFF TGTGCCAGTAGTATCCGACAGGCCATGAACACTGAAGCTTTCTTT
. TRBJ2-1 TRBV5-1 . CASSLVAASYNEQFF TGCGCCAGCAGCTTGGTAGCCGCCTCCTACAATGAGCAGTTCTTC
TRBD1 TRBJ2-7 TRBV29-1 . CSVDNSGQGLEQYF TGCAGCGTAGATAACTCCGGACAGGGACTCGAGCAGTACTTC
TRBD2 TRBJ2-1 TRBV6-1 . CASSERLSPAGGRNEQFF TGTGCCAGCAGTGAAAGGCTTTCACCAGCGGGAGGGAGGAATGAGCAGTTCTTC
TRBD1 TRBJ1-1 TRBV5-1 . CASSLENRGGTEAFF TGCGCCAGCAGCTTGGAGAACAGGGGGGGCACTGAAGCTTTCTTT
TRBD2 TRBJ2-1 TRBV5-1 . CASSFVGAGNEQFF TGCGCCAGCAGCTTCGTGGGAGCGGGGAATGAGCAGTTCTTC
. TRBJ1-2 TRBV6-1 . CASSEGPSVLNYGYTF TGTGCCAGCAGTGAAGGTCCCAGCGTACTTAACTATGGCTACACCTTC
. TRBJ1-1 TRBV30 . CAWSGRGSDTEAFF TGTGCCTGGAGTGGGCGGGGCTCGGACACTGAAGCTTTCTTT
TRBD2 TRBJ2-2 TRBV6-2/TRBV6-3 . CASIPGLAGARGYTGELFF TGTGCCAGCATCCCGGGACTAGCGGGAGCGCGCGGGTACACCGGGGAGCTGTTTTTT
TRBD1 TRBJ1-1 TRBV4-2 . CASSQEGDRADEAFF TGTGCCAGCAGCCAAGAAGGGGACAGGGCGGATGAAGCTTTCTTT
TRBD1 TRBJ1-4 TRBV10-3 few CAIRPDRDGNEKLFF TGTGCCATCAGACCCGACAGGGATGGCAATGAAAAACTGTTTTTT
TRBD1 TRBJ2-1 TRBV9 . CASSVAAGGAYNEQFF TGTGCCAGCAGCGTAGCGGCAGGGGGCGCCTACAATGAGCAGTTCTTC
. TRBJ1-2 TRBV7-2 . CASSLALWRTNYGYTF TGTGCCAGCAGCTTAGCGCTGTGGCGGACTAACTATGGCTACACCTTC
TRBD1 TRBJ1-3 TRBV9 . CASSVGDSSGNTIYF TGTGCCAGCAGCGTTGGGGACAGCTCTGGAAACACCATATATTTT
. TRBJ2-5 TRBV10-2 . CASRGLYQETQYF TGCGCCAGCAGGGGCCTATACCAAGAGACCCAGTACTTC
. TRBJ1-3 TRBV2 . CASSEQNSSGNTIYF TGTGCCAGCAGTGAACAAAATAGCTCTGGAAACACCATATATTTT
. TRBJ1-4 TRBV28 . CASKGRVNEKLFF TGTGCCAGCAAGGGCAGGGTTAATGAAAAACTGTTTTTT
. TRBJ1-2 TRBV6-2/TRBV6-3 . CASSRQYNYGYTF TGTGCCAGCAGTCGACAGTATAACTATGGCTACACCTTC
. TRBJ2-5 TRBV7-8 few CASSLVRRTASMGTQYF TGTGCCAGCAGCTTAGTGAGGCGGACAGCGTCTATGGGGACCCAGTACTTC
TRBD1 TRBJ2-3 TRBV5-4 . CASSRRQGGDTQYF TGTGCCAGCAGTCGACGACAGGGCGGAGATACGCAGTATTTT
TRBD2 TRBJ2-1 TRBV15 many CATQGLAGTYNEQFF TGTGCCACGCAGGGACTAGCGGGAACCTACAATGAGCAGTTCTTC
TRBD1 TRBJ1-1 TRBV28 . CASSRQGNTEAFF TGTGCCAGCAGTAGACAGGGGAACACTGAAGCTTTCTTT
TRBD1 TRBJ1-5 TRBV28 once CASRLPGQGNQPQHF TGTGCCAGCAGATTACCGGGACAGGGAAATCAGCCCCAGCATTTT
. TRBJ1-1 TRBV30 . CAWSVLNQNTEAFF TGTGCCTGGAGTGTACTAAACCAGAACACTGAAGCTTTCTTT
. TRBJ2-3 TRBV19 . CASSGGRAPNTQYF TGTGCCAGTTCGGGCGGCAGGGCCCCAAATACGCAGTATTTT
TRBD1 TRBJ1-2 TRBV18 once CASSPRDSGGYTF TGTGCCAGCTCACCACGGGACAGCGGAGGCTACACCTTC
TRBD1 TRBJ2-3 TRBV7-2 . CASSLLGRGLGDTQYF TGTGCCAGCAGCTTATTAGGCAGGGGGCTTGGAGATACGCAGTATTTT
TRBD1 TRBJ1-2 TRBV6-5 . CASSYRTGSGYTF TGTGCCAGCAGTTACCGGACAGGGTCAGGCTACACCTTC
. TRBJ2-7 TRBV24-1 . CATSDPSTASYEQYF TGTGCCACCAGTGATCCTTCGACAGCCTCCTACGAGCAGTACTTC
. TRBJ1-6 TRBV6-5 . CASSYRWSSYNSPLHF TGTGCCAGCAGTTATCGCTGGAGCTCCTATAATTCACCCCTCCACTTT
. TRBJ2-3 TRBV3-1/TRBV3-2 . CASSAARGADTQYF TGTGCCAGCAGCGCGGCACGCGGGGCAGATACGCAGTATTTT
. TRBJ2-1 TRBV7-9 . CASSLGASLNEQFF TGTGCCAGCAGCTTAGGGGCTAGCTTGAATGAGCAGTTCTTC
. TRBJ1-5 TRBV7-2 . CASSSAGGQPQHF TGTGCCAGCAGCTCCGCCGGGGGACAGCCCCAGCATTTT
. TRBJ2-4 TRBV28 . CASQLGSGVGGKNIQYF TGTGCCAGTCAACTCGGTAGCGGAGTCGGGGGCAAAAACATTCAGTACTTC
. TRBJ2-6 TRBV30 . CAWSSTTALGANVLTF TGTGCCTGGAGTAGTACCACCGCGTTGGGGGCCAACGTCCTGACTTTC
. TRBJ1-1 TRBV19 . CASSPKAGLAFF TGTGCCAGTAGCCCCAAGGCGGGTCTAGCTTTCTTT
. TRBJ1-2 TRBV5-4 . CASSFTGGGNYGYTF TGTGCCAGCAGCTTTACGGGGGGCGGTAACTATGGCTACACCTTC
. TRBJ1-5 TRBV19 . CASRPWGVGNQPQHF TGTGCCAGTAGACCCTGGGGGGTGGGCAATCAGCCCCAGCATTTT
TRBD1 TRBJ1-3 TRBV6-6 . CASIKAGGNTIYF TGTGCCAGCATTAAGGCAGGGGGGAACACCATATATTTT
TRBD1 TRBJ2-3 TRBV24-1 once CATSDSRDRGFSTDTQYF TGTGCCACCAGTGATTCCCGGGACAGGGGGTTTAGCACAGATACGCAGTATTTT
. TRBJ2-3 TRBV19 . CASMAGGATDTQYF TGTGCCAGTATGGCAGGAGGAGCCACAGATACGCAGTATTTT
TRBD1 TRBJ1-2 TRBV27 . CASRDRDRGLDGYTF TGTGCCAGCCGGGACAGGGATAGAGGGCTCGATGGCTACACCTTC
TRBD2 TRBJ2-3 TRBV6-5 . CASQGLAEDTQYF TGTGCCAGCCAGGGACTAGCGGAAGATACGCAGTATTTT
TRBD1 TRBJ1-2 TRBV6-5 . CASRGQGPDGYTF TGTGCCAGCAGGGGACAGGGGCCGGATGGCTACACCTTC
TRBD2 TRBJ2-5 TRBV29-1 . CSVEGGRALETQYF TGCAGCGTTGAAGGCGGGAGGGCCCTAGAGACCCAGTACTTC
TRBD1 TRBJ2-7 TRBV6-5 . CASSSPDRAGYEQYF TGTGCCAGCAGTTCTCCCGACAGGGCGGGCTACGAGCAGTACTTC
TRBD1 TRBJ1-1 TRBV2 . CAIDGRGPGQGGSTEAFF TGTGCCATTGATGGGCGGGGCCCTGGACAGGGAGGAAGCACTGAAGCTTTCTTT
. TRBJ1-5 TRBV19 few CASKSFQGGYYSNQPQHF TGTGCCAGTAAATCGTTCCAGGGCGGCTATTATAGCAATCAGCCCCAGCATTTT
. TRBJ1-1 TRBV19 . CASKGVGDLAEAFF TGTGCCAGTAAGGGGGTAGGGGATCTCGCTGAAGCTTTCTTT
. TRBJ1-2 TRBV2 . CASSEVRGDYGYTF TGTGCCAGCAGTGAAGTACGGGGGGACTATGGCTACACCTTC
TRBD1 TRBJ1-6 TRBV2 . CASSGQGANSPLHF TGTGCCAGCAGTGGACAGGGGGCTAATTCACCCCTCCACTTT
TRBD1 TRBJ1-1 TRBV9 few CASSLFTGGETEAFF TGTGCCAGCAGTTTATTTACAGGGGGGGAGACTGAAGCTTTCTTT
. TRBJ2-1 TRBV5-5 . CASGPDQRSYNEQFF TGTGCCAGCGGGCCTGACCAGCGGAGTTACAATGAGCAGTTCTTC